These T cell receptor beta chains were read from a single sample in a study of blood T cell repertoires in COVID-19. Sequencing used immunoSEQ multiplex PCR; TCRdb keeps in-frame clones, though not all of them. The sample lists about 490,000 clones, roughly 85% occurring once. Sample: peripheral blood. All receptors derive from a human donor in a cohort sampled during active COVID-19. Each CDR3 is given with its conserved first and last residue. The order of the fields is V gene, clone size, J gene, D gene, CDR3 DNA, CDR3 protein. A D gene is named only where the DNA matches it firmly. Rows give clone size only sometimes, using once, few, many, or a class for an expanded clone.

TRBV5-4	NA	TRBJ1-5	NA	TGTGCCAGCAGCTTGGCCGGGGGGGCGGGAAATCAGCCCCAGCATTTT	CASSLAGGAGNQPQHF
TRBV7-2	NA	TRBJ2-7	NA	TGTGCCAGCAGCCCGGGACAAGCGCGCTACGAGCAGTACTTC	CASSPGQARYEQYF
TRBV5-1	NA	TRBJ2-1	NA	TGCGCCAGCAGCTTGTCAGGACTGCAAAACAATGAGCAGTTCTTC	CASSLSGLQNNEQFF
TRBV7-9	NA	TRBJ1-5	NA	TGTGCCAGCAGCTTCGGGGTTAGCAATCAGCCCCAGCATTTT	CASSFGVSNQPQHF
TRBV6-6	NA	TRBJ1-4	NA	TGTGCCAGCAGTTACATCAGGGGAGAGAATGAAAAACTGTTTTTT	CASSYIRGENEKLFF
TRBV9	NA	TRBJ2-1	NA	TGTGCCAGCAGCCCGAGTACCTACAATGAGCAGTTCTTC	CASSPSTYNEQFF
TRBV4-1	NA	TRBJ2-7	TRBD1	TGCGCCAGCAGCTACGGAACCGGGACAGGGCCCTACGAGCAGTACTTC	CASSYGTGTGPYEQYF
TRBV6-2/TRBV6-3	once	TRBJ1-1	NA	TGTGCCAGCAGTTACTCCCAGGGCGTGGACACTGAAGCTTTCTTT	CASSYSQGVDTEAFF
TRBV19	NA	TRBJ2-7	TRBD2	TGTGCCAGTAGTGGGCAGCGGGAGGGTTACGAGCAGTACTTC	CASSGQREGYEQYF
TRBV5-1	NA	TRBJ2-5	TRBD1	TGCGCCAGCAGCAATTCAGGGACAGGGCGGGCGGAGACCCAGTACTTC	CASSNSGTGRAETQYF
TRBV11-3	NA	TRBJ2-1	TRBD1	TGTGCCAGCAGCTTAGGTGGGACAGGGAGGCGTAATGATGAGCAGTTCTTC	CASSLGGTGRRNDEQFF
TRBV6-5	once	TRBJ1-3	TRBD1	TGTGCCAGCAGTTACTCCCGGGACAGGGGAAACACCATATATTTT	CASSYSRDRGNTIYF
TRBV4-3	NA	TRBJ2-1	TRBD2	TGCGCCAGCAGCCAAGACGGGAGGGCCAGGGAGCAGTTCTTC	CASSQDGRAREQFF
TRBV15	NA	TRBJ1-3	TRBD1	TGTGCCACCAGGCGACCGTTGACGACAGGGACAGGAAACACCATATATTTT	CATRRPLTTGTGNTIYF
TRBV30	NA	TRBJ1-1	TRBD1	TGTGCCTGGAGTAGTGACAGGGACTCTGAAGCTTTCTTT	CAWSSDRDSEAFF
TRBV9	NA	TRBJ1-4	TRBD1	TGTGCCAGCAGCACCCTGACAGGGGTTAGTGAAAAACTGTTTTTT	CASSTLTGVSEKLFF
TRBV2	NA	TRBJ2-7	TRBD1	TGTGCCAGCAGCGTGGGACAGGGGGGCGAGCAGTACTTC	CASSVGQGGEQYF
TRBV21-1	NA	TRBJ2-7	NA	TGTGCCAGCAGCAAAGTTGGGGGACAGAAAAACTACGAGCAGTACTTC	CASSKVGGQKNYEQYF
TRBV19	NA	TRBJ2-3	TRBD2	TGTGCCAGTAGTATAATAACTAGCGGGAGAGCAGATACGCAGTATTTT	CASSIITSGRADTQYF
TRBV3-1/TRBV3-2	NA	TRBJ1-4	NA	TGTGCCAGCAGAGCCAAGGGGTTCAACCGGCTGTTTTTT	CASRAKGFNRLFF
TRBV28	few	TRBJ2-4	TRBD2	TGTGCCAGCACCCTAGCGGGCCGGGGAAACATTCAGTACTTC	CASTLAGRGNIQYF
TRBV19	NA	TRBJ2-7	TRBD2	TGTGCCAGTAGTGATAGCGGGAGGATCTACGAGCAGTACTTC	CASSDSGRIYEQYF
TRBV18	NA	TRBJ1-5	TRBD1	TGTGCCAGCTCACCAGGTGGACAGGGAGGCGATCAGCCCCAGCATTTT	CASSPGGQGGDQPQHF
TRBV5-1	NA	TRBJ2-6	NA	TGCGCCAGCAGCTATAAATCAGGTACTGGGGCCAACGTCCTGACTTTC	CASSYKSGTGANVLTF
TRBV3-1/TRBV3-2	NA	TRBJ2-7	TRBD1	TGTGCCAGCAGCCAGTCCGGATTACAGGGGCAAGAGCAGTACTTC	CASSQSGLQGQEQYF
TRBV11-2	NA	TRBJ1-1	NA	TGTGCCAGCAGCCCCTCCTTCCAGACAGGCCTGAACACTGAAGCTTTCTTT	CASSPSFQTGLNTEAFF